This T cell receptor beta chain appears in the sequencing data of a study of CD8+ T cells in alopecia areata. The sample holds a few counts of this clone. The sequencing template was cDNA reverse transcribed from extracted RNA. Here immunoSEQ multiplex PCR was the method, and the copy in TCRdb shows in-frame clones only, minus some. The sample carries about 200,000 clones, around three fifths recorded once. V shed 6 bases, J shed 0 bases, and the junction held 5 bases outside the gene matches. From germline, CDR1 is SQVTM and CDR2 ANQGSEA. This CDR3 comprises 14 residues. Sequencing input: CD8+ T cells sorted from blood. This sequence joins TRBV29-1 and TRBJ2-7, with 10 bases identical to TRBD1. This sequence was found in a human donor in good health. In DNA form, the CDR3 reads TGCAGCGTACAGGGACAGGGGAGCTCCTACGAGCAGTACTTC. As protein: CSVQGQGSSYEQYF.